This TCR beta chain was identified during a study of blood T cell repertoires in COVID-19. Study overall: Samples of COVID-19 (acute and convalescent) were obtained from the United States, Italy and Spain. T cells, B-cell-depleted T cells, or PBMCs supplied cDNA or gDNA.

In the original analysis: From reference gene primer amplification, estimates of nucleated cell counts were derived. Profiled with immunoSEQ multiplex PCR; TCRdb holds only in-frame clones, not every one. The DNA was the basis for D and trimming; V, J and clone size are from that table. The sample yields about 320,000 clones, roughly 85% seen once. The TCR was taken from a human donor in a cohort sampled during active COVID-19. The sample was peripheral blood.

CDR3: CASSLVIPGQETQYF. Written as DNA, the CDR3 is TGCGCCAGCAGCTTGGTAATACCAGGGCAGGAGACCCAGTACTTC. This chain joins TRBV5-1 and TRBJ2-5, with a tentative D call TRBD1 (5 bases). Trimming cost V 0 bases and J 5 bases, with 14 bases left between them. The CDR3 consists of 15 residues. Germline V gives CDR1 SGHRS, CDR2 YFSETQ.